Sequencing of this T cell receptor (beta chain) was carried out in a study of blood T cell repertoires in COVID-19. Assay: immunoSEQ multiplex PCR; the TCRdb copy retains only in-frame clones and omits some. The sample holds more than 100,000 clones; approximately 81% are singletons and the top ten take about 8%. This clonotype was obtained from an older woman with active or convalescent COVID-19. Sequencing was carried out using peripheral blood.

The CDR3 is CASSIRSGGAFYTQYF. The CDR3 DNA reads TGTGCCAGTAGTATTCGATCCGGGGGGGCCTTCTATACGCAGTATTTT. This rearrangement joins TRBV19 to TRBJ2-3; the match to TRBD2 covers 8 bases. V shed 3 bases and J 7 bases; nucleotides not matched to a gene: 12. Germline CDR1 and CDR2: LNHDA and SQIVND (reference sequence). This CDR3 comprises 16 residues.